This is a list of T cell receptor beta chains from one sample in a study of blood T cell repertoires in COVID-19. Sequencing used immunoSEQ multiplex PCR; TCRdb keeps in-frame clones, though not all of them. The top ten hold about 0.54% of the sample, which has about 200,000 clones, 80% to 95% seen once. Source material: peripheral blood. The receptor set was obtained from a man aged 45 to 65 with acute or convalescent COVID-19. Both conserved end residues are part of each CDR3. The D gene is left open where the match is weak. Size values are once, few and many counts, or a class for expanded clones, and some rows have none.

clone size,D gene,V gene,CDR3 protein
-,-,TRBV6-5,CASYSGYEQYF
-,TRBD1,TRBV7-9,CASSNPTGGSYEQYF
-,TRBD2,TRBV7-3,CASSPTSGGQETQYF
-,TRBD2,TRBV9,CASSARGGAYEQFF
-,-,TRBV6-5,CASTEQGNEKLFF
-,TRBD2,TRBV5-6,CASSLRSGRTETQYF
-,-,TRBV7-9,CASSLLQGTNTEAFF
-,-,TRBV27,CASRFRGTGANVLTF
-,TRBD1,TRBV5-1,CASSLPGQYYGYTF
-,-,TRBV2,CASSEGRVHSPLHF
-,-,TRBV28,CASSQLSSYEQYF
-,TRBD2,TRBV6-5,CASSSSGRASNEQFF
-,TRBD1,TRBV28,CASSTGQVFNYGYTF
-,-,TRBV6-5,CASSQGFTEAFF
-,TRBD2,TRBV6-6,CATQRETISYEQYF
many,-,TRBV18,CASSSRQAGIGELFF
-,-,TRBV6-5,CASSYPPGHDGTQYF
-,TRBD2,TRBV4-1,CASSLSPSGVNEQFF
-,TRBD1,TRBV6-5,CASSKDRVNTEAFF